The present T cell receptor beta chain was sequenced within a study of T cells after yellow fever vaccination. Study-wide findings and caveats: A large majority of primary-vaccination clones showed up again after the booster (approximately 95% CD4, about 87% CD8).

TCRdb processed the 5' RACE reads anew with MiXCR; each CDR3 protein has one entry. The sample gives 500,000 to 650,000 distinct CDR3 sequences, about 12% of which show up once; under 15% is in the top ten. This clonotype was detected many times. The antigen remains undetermined. V was pared by 2 bases and J by 5 bases, with 7 bases of the junction left unmatched. Germline V gives CDR1 KGHSH, CDR2 LQKENI. The CDR3 is made up of 16 amino acids. The chain employs TRBV18 and TRBJ2-3; 10 bases are a match to TRBD2. This clonotype was obtained from a man younger than 40 who received the YFV17D yellow fever vaccine. The sample here was PBMCs, taken on the day of the yellow fever booster vaccination. The CDR3 nucleotides read TGTGCCAGCTCACCAACCGCTACTAGCGGGAAAGATACGCAGTATTTT. This codes for CASSPTATSGKDTQYF.